This TCR beta chain stems from a study of OX40 agonist ivuxolimab in advanced cancers. Findings of the study overall: In general, CD8+ T cells held more expanded clones than CD4+ did, on average.

Sequenced by immunoSEQ multiplex PCR; TCRdb stores in-frame clones only, minus some. The table shows roughly 100,000 clones, with about 85% occurring only once. The CDR3 contains 14 residues. The V end lost 4 bases, the J end lost 0 bases, and 4 bases lay between the germline ends. In germline, CDR1 is MNHEY, CDR2 SMNVEV (reference sequence). Worth noting for this clone: Its matching antigen is unknown.

V usage is TRBV27 and J usage is TRBJ2-6; D unclear. The sample was CD4+ or CD8+ T cells sorted from blood, taken in a trial of the OX40 agonist ivuxolimab. The sequence came from an adult with an advanced solid tumor such as melanoma, head and neck, liver or kidney cancer. This chain's CDR3 is CASSSSSGANVLTF. The CDR3 nucleotides read TGTGCCAGCAGTTCAAGCTCTGGGGCCAACGTCCTGACTTTC.